Listed below are T cell receptor beta chains from one sample, sequenced in a study of CD8 T cells in ankylosing spondylitis. TCRdb used MiXCR to reprocess the 5' RACE reads, holding one entry per CDR3 protein. The table has approximately 240,000 distinct CDR3 sequences, 24% seen once; the top ten hold about 0.6%. Sequences were obtained from blood, either unsorted or a sorted T cell fraction (not recorded which). The receptors here all came from a male donor with ankylosing spondylitis or in good health (not recorded which). Both conserved end residues are part of each CDR3. Fields, in order: V gene, clone size, D gene, J gene, CDR3 protein, CDR3 DNA. The D gene is left open where the match is weak. For some rows the clone size is stated as once, few or many, or as a class when expanded; others skip it.

TRBV5-5	-	-	TRBJ2-2	CASSLVAGFLIGELFF	TGTGCCAGCAGCTTGGTTGCGGGGTTCCTTATAGGGGAGCTGTTTTTT
TRBV28	-	-	TRBJ1-2	CASSLSGSGYTF	TGTGCCAGCAGCCTCTCGGGGTCTGGCTACACCTTC
TRBV2	-	TRBD1	TRBJ2-7	CASTLLRDRFLYEQYF	TGTGCCAGCACACTCCTCCGGGACAGGTTTCTCTACGAGCAGTACTTC
TRBV7-6	-	TRBD2	TRBJ2-1	CASSRSSGGVNNEQFF	TGTGCCAGCAGCCGATCTAGCGGGGGGGTAAACAATGAGCAGTTCTTC
TRBV20-1	-	TRBD1	TRBJ2-7	CSARNPGQGTSYEQYF	TGCAGTGCTAGAAACCCTGGACAGGGGACCTCCTACGAGCAGTACTTC
TRBV20-1	-	TRBD2	TRBJ2-3	CSARAGGYDTQYF	TGCAGTGCCAGAGCGGGGGGGTACGATACGCAGTATTTT
TRBV6-4	many	-	TRBJ2-5	CASVWRGSETQYF	TGTGCCAGCGTCTGGCGGGGTTCAGAGACCCAGTACTTC
TRBV7-8	few	-	TRBJ2-5	CASSRGVTETQYF	TGTGCCAGCAGTAGGGGGGTGACGGAGACCCAGTACTTC
TRBV20-1	many	TRBD1	TRBJ1-6	CSARGDRRNSPLHF	TGCAGTGCTAGAGGGGACAGGAGGAATTCACCCCTCCACTTT
TRBV29-1	many	-	TRBJ2-3	CSEGGASTDTQYF	TGCAGCGAGGGGGGGGCTAGCACAGATACGCAGTATTTT
TRBV20-1	-	-	TRBJ1-2	CSASYDYGYTF	TGCAGTGCTAGTTACGATTATGGCTACACCTTC
TRBV7-9	few	-	TRBJ2-3	CASSLAPPADTQYF	TGTGCCAGCAGCTTAGCCCCTCCGGCAGATACGCAGTATTTT
TRBV10-1	-	-	TRBJ2-2	CASSEIRSFNTGELFF	TGCGCCAGCAGTGAGATTCGGAGCTTCAACACCGGGGAGCTGTTTTTT
TRBV20-1	-	-	TRBJ1-5	CSARRPSSNQPQHF	TGCAGTGCTAGAAGACCGTCGAGCAATCAGCCCCAGCATTTT
TRBV20-1	many	TRBD2	TRBJ2-7	CSAETSGGYEQYF	TGCAGTGCTGAGACTAGCGGGGGTTACGAGCAGTACTTC
TRBV5-4	once	TRBD2	TRBJ2-1	CASSLALAGGGDEQFF	TGTGCCAGCAGCTTGGCCCTAGCGGGGGGGGGCGATGAGCAGTTCTTC
TRBV5-1	many	TRBD1	TRBJ2-5	CASSSGTDQETQYF	TGCGCCAGCAGCTCCGGGACAGATCAAGAGACCCAGTACTTC
TRBV20-1	-	-	TRBJ2-7	CSARGILYEQYF	TGCAGTGCTAGAGGTATACTGTACGAGCAGTACTTC
TRBV7-2	-	-	TRBJ2-3	CASSPPRVGTQYF	TGTGCCAGCAGCCCCCCGCGCGTGGGGACGCAGTATTTT
TRBV6-1	-	-	TRBJ1-3	CASSEGQVDSGNTIYF	TGTGCCAGCAGTGAAGGACAGGTCGACTCTGGAAACACCATATATTTT
TRBV7-2	many	-	TRBJ2-1	CASSSHGPSYNEQFF	TGTGCCAGCAGCTCCCATGGTCCCTCCTACAATGAGCAGTTCTTC
TRBV10-3	many	TRBD2	TRBJ2-3	CAISGSLAGDATDTQYF	TGTGCCATCAGTGGTTCACTAGCGGGGGACGCAACAGATACGCAGTATTTT
TRBV6-1	once	TRBD1	TRBJ2-7	CASGRQGFLAEQYF	TGTGCCAGCGGTAGACAGGGTTTCCTGGCCGAGCAGTACTTC
TRBV6-1	-	-	TRBJ1-1	CASSPPWTTNTEAFF	TGTGCCAGCAGTCCCCCCTGGACAACGAACACTGAAGCTTTCTTT
TRBV29-1	many	-	TRBJ2-5	CSVESRDREETQYF	TGCAGCGTTGAATCCCGTGACAGAGAAGAGACCCAGTACTTC
TRBV12-3/TRBV12-4	many	TRBD1	TRBJ2-1	CASNPGTGAYNEQFF	TGTGCCAGCAATCCCGGGACAGGGGCGTACAATGAGCAGTTCTTC
TRBV20-1	many	-	TRBJ1-2	CSATRWDYGYTF	TGCAGTGCCACGAGGTGGGACTATGGCTACACCTTC
TRBV10-3	-	-	TRBJ2-7	CAISEQGGFSYEQYF	TGTGCCATCAGTGAACAAGGGGGGTTTTCCTACGAGCAGTACTTC
TRBV18	-	-	TRBJ2-5	CASSQGAGETQYF	TGTGCCAGCTCCCAGGGCGCTGGAGAGACCCAGTACTTC
TRBV5-1	-	-	TRBJ1-2	CASSSTTAAYGYTF	TGCGCCAGCAGCTCGACGACAGCCGCCTATGGCTACACCTTC
TRBV29-1	many	-	TRBJ1-6	CSVESVHSYNSPLHF	TGCAGCGTTGAATCGGTCCACTCCTATAATTCACCCCTCCACTTT
TRBV20-1	few	TRBD2	TRBJ2-7	CSALTSGAGYEQYF	TGCAGTGCGCTGACTAGCGGGGCGGGATACGAGCAGTACTTC
TRBV20-1	many	-	TRBJ2-5	CSAREWGSQETQYF	TGCAGTGCTAGAGAGTGGGGCAGCCAAGAGACCCAGTACTTC
TRBV20-1	few	-	TRBJ2-5	CSASNRRSETPRVETQYF	TGCAGTGCTAGCAATAGGAGATCCGAGACCCCAAGGGTCGAGACCCAGTACTTC
TRBV20-1	few	-	TRBJ1-2	CSARDWTVNYGYTF	TGCAGTGCTAGAGATTGGACAGTTAACTATGGCTACACCTTC
TRBV5-1	few	-	TRBJ2-7	CASSLVGLPYEQYF	TGCGCCAGCAGCTTGGTCGGACTACCATACGAGCAGTACTTC
TRBV10-1	-	-	TRBJ2-3	CASSERGGLGEDTQYF	TGCGCCAGCAGTGAGAGGGGGGGCCTCGGGGAAGATACGCAGTATTTT
TRBV20-1	few	TRBD1	TRBJ2-5	CSAFYRGREETQYF	TGCAGTGCCTTCTACAGGGGGCGCGAAGAGACCCAGTACTTC
TRBV20-1	-	-	TRBJ2-5	CSARDGRDSQETQYF	TGCAGTGCTAGAGATGGCCGGGACTCACAAGAGACCCAGTACTTC
TRBV10-3	-	-	TRBJ2-5	CAISDSGAGQETQYF	TGTGCCATCAGTGATTCAGGGGCAGGCCAAGAGACCCAGTACTTC
TRBV28	-	-	TRBJ2-7	CASRAGTNYEQYF	TGTGCCAGCAGGGCCGGGACGAACTACGAGCAGTACTTC
TRBV12-3/TRBV12-4	few	-	TRBJ1-1	CASSLVLGGRDGTEAFF	TGTGCCAGCAGTCTAGTCCTTGGGGGTCGGGATGGCACTGAAGCTTTCTTT
TRBV29-1	many	-	TRBJ2-7	CSVAPGQHEQYF	TGCAGCGTTGCTCCAGGACAACACGAGCAGTACTTC
TRBV2	many	-	TRBJ1-5	CASSEDQGAGQPQHF	TGTGCCAGCAGTGAAGATCAGGGTGCGGGGCAGCCCCAGCATTTT
TRBV20-1	many	TRBD1	TRBJ2-7	CSAGGTGMDEQYF	TGCAGTGCTGGCGGGACAGGGATGGACGAGCAGTACTTC
TRBV12-3/TRBV12-4	-	-	TRBJ1-4	CASTPFGGFEEKLFF	TGTGCCAGCACCCCTTTCGGGGGATTTGAGGAAAAACTGTTTTTT
TRBV10-3	-	TRBD2	TRBJ2-5	CAISDGAGGQGTQYF	TGTGCCATCAGTGACGGAGCGGGGGGGCAGGGGACCCAGTACTTC
TRBV20-1	-	-	TRBJ2-4	CSAISGGAKNIQYF	TGCAGTGCTATTTCCGGGGGAGCCAAAAACATTCAGTACTTC
TRBV6-1	many	TRBD2	TRBJ2-1	CATRRAGGGNEQFF	TGTGCCACCCGCCGAGCGGGGGGGGGCAATGAGCAGTTCTTC
TRBV12-3/TRBV12-4	many	-	TRBJ1-1	CASSLDIRAGENTEAFF	TGTGCCAGCAGTTTAGATATTCGGGCAGGAGAGAACACTGAAGCTTTCTTT
TRBV11-2	many	-	TRBJ2-2	CASSFSRGGLNGELFF	TGTGCCAGCAGCTTTAGTAGGGGGGGGCTGAACGGGGAGCTGTTTTTT
TRBV12-3/TRBV12-4	-	-	TRBJ2-4	CASSFGGVGKNIQYF	TGTGCCAGCAGTTTCGGAGGGGTGGGCAAAAACATTCAGTACTTC
TRBV7-8	many	-	TRBJ1-2	CASSKGRLNYGYTF	TGTGCCAGCAGCAAGGGCAGGCTCAACTATGGCTACACCTTC
TRBV29-1	-	TRBD1	TRBJ1-1	CSATGGGSEAFF	TGCAGCGCCACAGGGGGGGGGAGCGAAGCTTTCTTT
TRBV5-6	-	-	TRBJ2-3	CASSLGWDRTDTQYF	TGTGCCAGCAGCTTGGGATGGGACCGCACAGATACGCAGTATTTT